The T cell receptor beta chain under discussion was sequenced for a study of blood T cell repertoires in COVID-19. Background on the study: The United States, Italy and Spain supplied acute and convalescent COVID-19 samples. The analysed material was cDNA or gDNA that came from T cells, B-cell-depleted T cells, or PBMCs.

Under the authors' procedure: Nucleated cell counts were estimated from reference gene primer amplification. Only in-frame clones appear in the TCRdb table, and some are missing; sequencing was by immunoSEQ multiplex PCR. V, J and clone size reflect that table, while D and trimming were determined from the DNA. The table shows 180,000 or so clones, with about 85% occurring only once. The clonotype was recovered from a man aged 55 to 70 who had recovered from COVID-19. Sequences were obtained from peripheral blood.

This CDR3 is CASSLGGTNEQFF. CDR3 sequence (DNA): TGTGCCAGCAGCTTAGGAGGGACCAATGAGCAGTTCTTC. The chain combines TRBV7-3 with TRBJ2-1, with TRBD2 as a possible D gene (6 bases). CDR3 length equals 13 residues. Per germline, CDR1 SGHTA and CDR2 FQGTGA. The V gene lost 2 bases and the J gene lost 6 bases, with 8 bases spanning the gap.